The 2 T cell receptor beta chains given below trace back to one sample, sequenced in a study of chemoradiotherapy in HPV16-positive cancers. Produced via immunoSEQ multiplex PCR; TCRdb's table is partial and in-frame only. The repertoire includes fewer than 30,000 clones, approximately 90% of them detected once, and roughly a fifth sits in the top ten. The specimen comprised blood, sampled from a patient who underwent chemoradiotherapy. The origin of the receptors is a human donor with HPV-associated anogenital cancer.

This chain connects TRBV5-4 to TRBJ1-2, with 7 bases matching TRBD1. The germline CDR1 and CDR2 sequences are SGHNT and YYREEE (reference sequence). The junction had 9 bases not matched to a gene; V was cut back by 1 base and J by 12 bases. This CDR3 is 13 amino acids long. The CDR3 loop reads CASSLRDRAQDTF. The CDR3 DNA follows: TGTGCCAGCAGCTTGAGAGACAGGGCCCAAGACACCTTC.

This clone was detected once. The CDR3 DNA sequence: TGTGCCAGTAGTGGCAGGCGGTTTTTGGGGATGAACACTGAAGCTTTCTTT. Its translation is CASSGRRFLGMNTEAFF. The J gene is TRBJ1-1, the V gene TRBV19, with D unclear. Germline V gene sequence: CDR1 LNHDA, CDR2 SQIVND (reference sequence). There are 17 residues in the CDR3. V lost 5 bases to trimming and J lost 0 bases, with 19 bases between them.